This TCR beta chain was obtained from a study of T cell repertoires in cytomegalovirus infection (dated by TCRdb to about 2019). As for the study more broadly: Donor HLA type was relevant to the analysis, as public TCR beta signatures indicated carriage of CMV infection together with the matching HLA type.

The sequencer was an Illumina HiSeq 1500. The raw public data were reprocessed by TCRdb itself: fastp quality trimming at Q25, MiXCR clonotype calling, in-frame beta chains only. Every CDR3 protein is listed once, alongside the most common genes and DNA of its rows. The table for this sample lists about 330,000 distinct CDR3 sequences; 8% to 10% of them were counted only once. The top ten clonotypes cover about 4.5% of the sample. General findings and caveats noted by the study authors: Carriers of CMV infection plus the relevant HLA type were discriminated by the cumulative frequency of public TCR beta family members in the study cohort and in an independent roughly 400-donor cohort. The ex vivo response was dominated by HLA-C-restricted CMV-specific TCR beta clonotypes, and the single most frequent clonotype in two of eight donors was supplied by these HLA-C-restricted clonotypes.

This clonotype was picked up a small number of times. There is no known antigen for this receptor. Base qualities are not provided; no much larger clone lies one nucleotide away. This TCR came from a human donor in good health (CMV status not recorded). Some clones in this sample may be carry-over from other donors' samples. Sample: PBMCs.

The nucleotide sequence is given as TGTGCCACCAGCAGAGATCGACTTTACCGCCCGCGCCCAGAGACCCAGTACTTC. Translated, it reads CATSRDRLYRPRPETQYF. In this chain, TRBV15 is recombined with TRBJ2-5; the D gene cannot be resolved reliably. The junction shows trimming of 0 bases on V and 4 bases on J, plus 21 bases between the germline ends. Spanning cysteine to phenylalanine, the CDR3 consists of 18 amino acids. CDR3 DNA only is kept here, 54 bases in frame from base 1. The germline V gene encodes CDR1 LNHNV and CDR2 YYDKDF (reference sequence). When the CDR3 is completed using the reference TRBV15 and TRBJ2-5 genes on either side, the full variable domain is DAMVIQNPRYQVTQFGKPVTLSCSQTLNHNVMYWYQQKSSQAPKLLFHYYDKDFNNEADTPDNFQSRRPNTSFCFLDIRSPGLGDTAMYLCATSRDRLYRPRPETQYFGPGTRLLVL.